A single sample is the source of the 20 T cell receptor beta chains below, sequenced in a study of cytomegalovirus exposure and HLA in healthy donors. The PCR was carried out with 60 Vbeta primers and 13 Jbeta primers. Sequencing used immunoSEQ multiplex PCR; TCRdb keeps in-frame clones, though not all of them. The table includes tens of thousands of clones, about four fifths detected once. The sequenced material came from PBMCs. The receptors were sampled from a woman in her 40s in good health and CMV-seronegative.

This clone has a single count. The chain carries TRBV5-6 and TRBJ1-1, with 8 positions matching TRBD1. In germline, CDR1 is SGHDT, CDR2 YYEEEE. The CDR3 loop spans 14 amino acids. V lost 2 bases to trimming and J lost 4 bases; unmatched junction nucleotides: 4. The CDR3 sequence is CASSLGQGGTEAFF. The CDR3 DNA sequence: TGTGCCAGCAGCTTAGGACAGGGCGGCACTGAAGCTTTCTTT.

The CDR3 bases are TGTGCCAGCAGCTTTGGGACAGAGCATGGCTACACCTTC. Translating it yields CASSFGTEHGYTF. The chain recombines TRBV5-6 with TRBJ1-2; 7 bases line up with TRBD1. V dropped 2 bases and J dropped 6; count of bases not matched to a gene: 4. The CDR3 loop spans 13 amino acids. The germline V gene encodes CDR1 SGHDT and CDR2 YYEEEE.

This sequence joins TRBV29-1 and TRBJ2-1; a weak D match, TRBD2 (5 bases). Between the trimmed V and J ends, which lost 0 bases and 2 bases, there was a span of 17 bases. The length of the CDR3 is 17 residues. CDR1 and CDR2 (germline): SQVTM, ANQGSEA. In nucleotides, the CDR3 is TGCAGCGTTGAAGAGGGAGCGGTCTCGAACACCTACAATGAGCAGTTCTTC. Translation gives CSVEEGAVSNTYNEQFF.

CDR3 DNA sequence: TGTGCCAGCAGCTTAATGGCCCAGCCGGCGGTTGATGAGCAGTTCTTC. The encoded protein is CASSLMAQPAVDEQFF. This rearrangement joins TRBV7-3 to TRBJ2-1, with D uncertain. Trimming cost V 1 base and J 8 bases, with 18 bases left between them. The CDR3 is 16 amino acids. The V gene's germline CDR1 is SGHTA and CDR2 FQGTGA. Variable domain in full (rest from reference TRBV7-3 and TRBJ2-1): GAGVSQTPSNKVTEKGKYVELRCDPISGHTALYWYRQSLGQGPEFLIYFQGTGAADDSGLPNDRFFAVRPEGSVSTLKIQRTERGDSAVYLCASSLMAQPAVDEQFFGPGTRLTVL.

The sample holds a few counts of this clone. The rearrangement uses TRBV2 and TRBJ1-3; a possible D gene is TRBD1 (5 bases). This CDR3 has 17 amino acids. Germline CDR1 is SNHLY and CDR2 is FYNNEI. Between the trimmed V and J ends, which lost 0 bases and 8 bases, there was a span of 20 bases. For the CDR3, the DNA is TGTGCCAGCAGTGAAGCGCTTCTTCGGGGGGGTTTGGACACCATATATTTT. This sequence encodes CASSEALLRGGLDTIYF. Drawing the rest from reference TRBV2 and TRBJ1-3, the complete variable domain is EPEVTQTPSHQVTQMGQEVILRCVPISNHLYFYWYRQILGQKVEFLVSFYNNEISEKSEIFDDQFSVERPDGSNFTLKIRSTKLEDSAMYFCASSEALLRGGLDTIYFGEGSWLTVV.

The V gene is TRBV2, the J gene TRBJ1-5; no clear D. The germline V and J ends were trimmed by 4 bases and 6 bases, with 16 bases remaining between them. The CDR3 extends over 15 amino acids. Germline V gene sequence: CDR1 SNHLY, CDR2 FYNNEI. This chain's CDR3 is CASSANSAAGQPQHF. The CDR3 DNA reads TGTGCCAGCAGTGCGAACAGCGCCGCGGGTCAGCCCCAGCATTTT.

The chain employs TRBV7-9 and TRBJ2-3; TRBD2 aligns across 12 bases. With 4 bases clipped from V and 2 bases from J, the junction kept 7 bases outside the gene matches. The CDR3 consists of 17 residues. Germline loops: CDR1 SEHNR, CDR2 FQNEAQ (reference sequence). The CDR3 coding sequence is TGTGCCAGCAGCTCCGGGACTAGCGGGCCATACACAGATACGCAGTATTTT. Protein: CASSSGTSGPYTDTQYF.

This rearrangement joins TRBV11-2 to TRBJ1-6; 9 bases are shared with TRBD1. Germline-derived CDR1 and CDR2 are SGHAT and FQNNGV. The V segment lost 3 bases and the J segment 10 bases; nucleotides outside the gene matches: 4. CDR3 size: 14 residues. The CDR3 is CASSLGQGNSPLHF. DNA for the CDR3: TGTGCCAGCAGCTTGGGACAGGGCAACTCACCCCTCCACTTT.

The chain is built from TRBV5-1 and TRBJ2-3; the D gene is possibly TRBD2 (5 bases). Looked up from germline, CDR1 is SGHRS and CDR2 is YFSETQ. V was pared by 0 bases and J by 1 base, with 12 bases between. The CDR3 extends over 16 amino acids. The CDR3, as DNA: TGCGCCAGCAGCTTGGGTTCAGCGGTTCGCACAGATACGCAGTATTTT. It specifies CASSLGSAVRTDTQYF.

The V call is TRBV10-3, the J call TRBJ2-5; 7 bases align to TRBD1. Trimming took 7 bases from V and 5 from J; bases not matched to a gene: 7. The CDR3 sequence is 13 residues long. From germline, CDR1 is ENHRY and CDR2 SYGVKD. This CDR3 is CAIKGGARETQYF. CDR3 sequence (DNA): TGTGCCATCAAAGGGGGCGCGAGGGAGACCCAGTACTTC.

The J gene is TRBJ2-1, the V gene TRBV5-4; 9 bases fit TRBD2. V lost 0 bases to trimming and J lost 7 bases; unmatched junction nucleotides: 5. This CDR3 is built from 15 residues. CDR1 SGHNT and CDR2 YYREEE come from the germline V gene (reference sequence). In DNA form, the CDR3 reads TGTGCCAGCAGCTTGGAGGGACTAGCAATAAATGAGCAGTTCTTC. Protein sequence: CASSLEGLAINEQFF.

Here the CDR3 DNA reads TGTGCCAGCAGCCTAGACACCAGCACAGATACGCAGTATTTT. Encoded protein: CASSLDTSTDTQYF. This chain links TRBV7-9 with TRBJ2-3; D is unresolved. Per germline, CDR1 SEHNR and CDR2 FQNEAQ (reference sequence). The CDR3 is made up of 14 amino acids. The V end lost 5 bases, the J end lost 0 bases, and 9 bases lay between the germline ends.

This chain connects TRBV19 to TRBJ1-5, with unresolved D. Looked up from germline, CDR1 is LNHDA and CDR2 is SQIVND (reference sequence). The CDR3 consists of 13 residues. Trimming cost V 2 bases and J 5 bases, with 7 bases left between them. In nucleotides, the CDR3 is TGTGCCAGTAGTATACAAAGAGATCAGCCCCAGCATTTT. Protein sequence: CASSIQRDQPQHF. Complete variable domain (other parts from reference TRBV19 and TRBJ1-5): DGGITQSPKYLFRKEGQNVTLSCEQNLNHDAMYWYRQDPGQGLRLIYYSQIVNDFQKGDIAEGYSVSREKKESFPLTVTSAQKNPTAFYLCASSIQRDQPQHFGDGTRLSIL.

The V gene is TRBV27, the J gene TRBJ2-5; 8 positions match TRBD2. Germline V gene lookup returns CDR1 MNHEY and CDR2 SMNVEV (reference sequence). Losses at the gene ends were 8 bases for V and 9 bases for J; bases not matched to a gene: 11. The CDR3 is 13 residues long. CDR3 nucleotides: TGTGCCAGCCGCCAGACTAGCGCGCGGGCCCAGTACTTC. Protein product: CASRQTSARAQYF.

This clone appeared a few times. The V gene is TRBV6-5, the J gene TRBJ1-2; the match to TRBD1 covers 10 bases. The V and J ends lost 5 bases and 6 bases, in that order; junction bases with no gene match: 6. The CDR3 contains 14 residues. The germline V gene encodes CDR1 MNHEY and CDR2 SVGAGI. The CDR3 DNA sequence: TGTGCCAGCAGTACAAGGACAGGGGGTGATGGCTACACCTTC. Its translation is CASSTRTGGDGYTF.

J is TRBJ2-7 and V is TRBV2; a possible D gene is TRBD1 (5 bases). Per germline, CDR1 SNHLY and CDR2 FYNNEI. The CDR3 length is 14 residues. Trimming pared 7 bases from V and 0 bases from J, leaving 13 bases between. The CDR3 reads CASKRQSNSYEQYF. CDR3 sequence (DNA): TGTGCCAGCAAGAGACAGTCAAACTCCTACGAGCAGTACTTC.

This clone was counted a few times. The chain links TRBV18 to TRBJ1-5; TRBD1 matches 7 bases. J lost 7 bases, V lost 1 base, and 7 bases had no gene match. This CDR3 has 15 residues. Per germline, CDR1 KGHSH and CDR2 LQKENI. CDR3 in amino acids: CASSPQKSTGQPQHF. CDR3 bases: TGTGCCAGCTCACCACAGAAGTCGACAGGGCAGCCCCAGCATTTT.

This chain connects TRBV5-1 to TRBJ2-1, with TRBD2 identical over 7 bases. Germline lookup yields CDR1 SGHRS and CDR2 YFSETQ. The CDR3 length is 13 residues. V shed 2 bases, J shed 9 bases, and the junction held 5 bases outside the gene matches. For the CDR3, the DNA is TGCGCCAGCAGCTTCGCGGGAGTGGGTGAGCAGTTCTTC. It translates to CASSFAGVGEQFF.

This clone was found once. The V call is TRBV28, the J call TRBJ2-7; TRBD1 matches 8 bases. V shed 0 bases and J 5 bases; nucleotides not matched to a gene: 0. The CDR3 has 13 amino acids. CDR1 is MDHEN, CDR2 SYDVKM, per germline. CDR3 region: CASSLWDRDEQYF. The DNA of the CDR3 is TGTGCCAGCAGTTTATGGGACAGGGACGAGCAGTACTTC.

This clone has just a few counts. The DNA of the CDR3 is TGTGCCAGCAGCTTCGGACAGTCGAACACTGAAGCTTTCTTT. Translation gives CASSFGQSNTEAFF. The genes are TRBV5-6 and TRBJ1-1, with D possibly being TRBD1 (6 bases). The length of the CDR3 is 14 residues. Between the trimmed V and J ends, which lost 2 bases and 1 base, there was a span of 9 bases. CDR1 is SGHDT and CDR2 is YYEEEE in the germline V gene.